This T cell receptor beta chain was captured by sequencing in a study of long-term antiretroviral therapy in people with HIV. In the study overall: Collection dates of the earliest samples fall about a decade before the 2015 immediate-ART recommendation. Study results and caveats: Controls exceeded HIV repertoires in CDR3 length range. Upon ART, diversity increased but remained lower than transplant donor controls. Older ART regimens may have been in use when blood was drawn between about 2004 and 2017.

The CDR3 runs 14 residues. Germline V gene lookup returns CDR1 MRHNA and CDR2 SNTAGT. Trimming left V 6 bases short and J 0 bases short, with 9 bases between. Worth noting for this clone: Antigen unknown.

The assay used was immunoSEQ (version v3.0), run at survey level. Some clones are missing from TCRdb's copy, which holds only in-frame ones; the method was immunoSEQ multiplex PCR. The sample records tens of thousands of clones, 95% being singletons. The sequenced sample was unsorted PBMCs, obtained 5.3 years after starting antiretroviral therapy. The chain couples TRBV6-4 to TRBJ2-4; D is undetermined. The sequence was obtained from a man between 45 and 60 years old with HIV. CDR3 nucleotide sequence: TGTGCCAGCAGCGTAATTATAGCCAAAAACATTCAGTACTTC. Translating it yields CASSVIIAKNIQYF.